These 3 T cell receptor beta chains were sequenced from one sample in a study of OX40 agonist ivuxolimab in advanced cancers. Profiled with immunoSEQ multiplex PCR; TCRdb holds only in-frame clones, not every one. The sample holds about 79,000 clones; around 90% are singletons and the top ten take 10% to 15%. The source was CD4+ or CD8+ T cells sorted from blood, collected in a trial of the OX40 agonist ivuxolimab. The receptors originated from an adult with an advanced solid tumor such as melanoma, head and neck, liver or kidney cancer.

The chain joins TRBV6-5 to TRBJ2-1, with 9 nucleotides matching TRBD2. V lost 2 bases, J lost 5 bases, and 4 bases stayed unmatched. Germline V gene data show CDR1 as MNHEY and CDR2 as SVGAGI. This CDR3 has 15 amino acids. CDR3 amino acids: CASSYETSGNNEQFF. The CDR3 DNA follows: TGTGCCAGCAGTTACGAGACTAGCGGCAACAATGAGCAGTTCTTC.

The V gene is TRBV7-8, the J gene TRBJ2-5; 7 nucleotides match TRBD1. This CDR3 comprises 14 residues. J lost 5 bases, V lost 5 bases, and 8 bases had no gene match. Germline V CDR1 and CDR2: SGHVS, FQNEAQ. DNA of the CDR3: TGTGCCAGCAGCCCCACGACAGGGTTGGAGACCCAGTACTTC. This encodes CASSPTTGLETQYF.

The count of this clone is one. This chain links TRBV11-2 with TRBJ2-7; the match to TRBD2 covers 11 bases. The CDR3 consists of 16 residues. The J segment lost 3 bases and the V segment lost 5 bases, leaving 9 bases of the junction unmatched. Looked up from germline, CDR1 is SGHAT and CDR2 is FQNNGV. CDR3 protein: CASSALAGVGNYEQYF. Written as DNA, the CDR3 is TGTGCCAGCAGCGCACTAGCGGGGGTGGGGAACTACGAGCAGTACTTC.